The T cell receptor (beta chain) under discussion was sequenced for a study of T cell responses to AZD1222 COVID-19 vaccine. The study, taken as a whole, reports: Receipt of two AZD1222 doses was followed by a rise in Spike-specific TCR breadth and depth. No day 14 peak samples; only post-peak repertoires were characterized. Donors were largely white British and mainly female; clonal diversity was possibly underestimated.

Concerning this clone: As yet, its antigen is unknown.

CDR1 is MNHEY, CDR2 SVGAGI, per germline. Deletions cut 8 bases from V and 3 bases from J, with 10 bases between. The CDR3 length is 12 residues. TCRdb's table, derived via immunoSEQ multiplex PCR, lists solely in-frame clones and lacks some. The table includes about 100,000 clones, just under 90% detected once. This clonotype was sampled from an adult in good health. The chain links TRBV6-5 to TRBJ1-2; no firm D call. Sample: peripheral blood, taken on day 0 of AZD1222 vaccination. Here the CDR3 DNA reads TGTGCCAGCGAGGACGGACACTATGGCTACACCTTC. Protein product: CASEDGHYGYTF.